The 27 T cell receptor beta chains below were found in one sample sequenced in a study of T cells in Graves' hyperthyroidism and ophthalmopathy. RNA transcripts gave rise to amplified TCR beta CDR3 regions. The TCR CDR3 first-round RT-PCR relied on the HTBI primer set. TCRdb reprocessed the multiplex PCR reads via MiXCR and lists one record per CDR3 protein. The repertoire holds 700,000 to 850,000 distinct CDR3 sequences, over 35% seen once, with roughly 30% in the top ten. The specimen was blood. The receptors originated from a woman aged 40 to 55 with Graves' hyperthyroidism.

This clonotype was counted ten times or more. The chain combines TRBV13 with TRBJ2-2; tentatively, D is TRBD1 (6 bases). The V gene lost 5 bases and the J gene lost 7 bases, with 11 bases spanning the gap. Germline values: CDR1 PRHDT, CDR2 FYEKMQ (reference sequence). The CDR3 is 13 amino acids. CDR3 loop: CASSGTDSGELFF. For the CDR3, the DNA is TGTGCCAGCAGCGGGACGGACAGCGGGGAGCTGTTTTTT. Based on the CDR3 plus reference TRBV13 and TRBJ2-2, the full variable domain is AAGVIQSPRHLIKEKRETATLKCYPIPRHDTVYWYQQGPGQDPQFLISFYEKMQSDKGSIPDRFSAQQFSDYHSELNMSSLELGDSALYFCASSGTDSGELFFGEGSRLTVL.

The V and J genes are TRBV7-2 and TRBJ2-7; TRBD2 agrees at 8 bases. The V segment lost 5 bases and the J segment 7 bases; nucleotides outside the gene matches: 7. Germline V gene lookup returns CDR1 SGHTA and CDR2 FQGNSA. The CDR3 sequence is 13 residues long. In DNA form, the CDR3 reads TGTGCCAGCAGCAAGACTAGCGACTGGGAGCAGTACTTC. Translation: CASSKTSDWEQYF.

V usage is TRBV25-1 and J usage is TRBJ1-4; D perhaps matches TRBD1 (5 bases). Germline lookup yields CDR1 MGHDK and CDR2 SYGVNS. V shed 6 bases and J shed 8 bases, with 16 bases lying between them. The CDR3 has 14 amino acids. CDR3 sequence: CASSPRHGGEKLFF. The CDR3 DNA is TGTGCCAGCAGCCCTAGACATGGGGGGGAAAAACTGTTTTTT.

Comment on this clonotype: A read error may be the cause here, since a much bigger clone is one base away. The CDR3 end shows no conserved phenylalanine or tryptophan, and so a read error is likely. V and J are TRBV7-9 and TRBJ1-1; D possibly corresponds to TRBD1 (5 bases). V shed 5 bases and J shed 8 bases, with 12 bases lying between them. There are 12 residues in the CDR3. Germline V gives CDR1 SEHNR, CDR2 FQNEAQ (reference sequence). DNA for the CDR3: TGTGCCAGCAGCCCCGGGGGACCCGAAGCTTTCTCT. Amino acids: CASSPGGPEAFS.

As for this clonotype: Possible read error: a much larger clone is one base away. The CDR3 nucleotides are TGTGCCAGCGGCCCAAGTCCAAATCAGCCCCAGCATTTT. It codes for CASGPSPNQPQHF. The chain is built from TRBV7-2 and TRBJ1-5; D is unclear. CDR3 length: 13 amino acids. The ends were cut back, 8 bases at V and 4 bases at J, with 12 bases in the middle. CDR1 is SGHTA, CDR2 FQGNSA, per germline.

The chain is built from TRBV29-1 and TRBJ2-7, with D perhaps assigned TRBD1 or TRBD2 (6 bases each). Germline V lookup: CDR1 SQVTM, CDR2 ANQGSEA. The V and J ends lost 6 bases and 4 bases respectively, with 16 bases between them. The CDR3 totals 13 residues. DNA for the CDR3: TGCAGCGTGGGGGGCGGCAGCATATACGAGCAGTACTTC. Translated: CSVGGGSIYEQYF.

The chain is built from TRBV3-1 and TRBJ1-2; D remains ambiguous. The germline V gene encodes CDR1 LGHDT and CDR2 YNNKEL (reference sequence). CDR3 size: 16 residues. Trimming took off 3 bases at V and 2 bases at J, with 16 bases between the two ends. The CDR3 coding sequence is TGTGCCAGCAGCCAGATTCCTGGGCTGCAAAACTATGGCTACACCTTC. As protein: CASSQIPGLQNYGYTF.

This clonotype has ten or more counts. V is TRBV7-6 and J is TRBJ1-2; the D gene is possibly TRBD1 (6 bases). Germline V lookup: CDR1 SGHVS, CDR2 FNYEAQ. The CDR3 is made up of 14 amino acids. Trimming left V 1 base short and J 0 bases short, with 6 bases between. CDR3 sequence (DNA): TGTGCCAGCAGCTTAGGGGGGCCTAACTATGGCTACACCTTC. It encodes CASSLGGPNYGYTF.

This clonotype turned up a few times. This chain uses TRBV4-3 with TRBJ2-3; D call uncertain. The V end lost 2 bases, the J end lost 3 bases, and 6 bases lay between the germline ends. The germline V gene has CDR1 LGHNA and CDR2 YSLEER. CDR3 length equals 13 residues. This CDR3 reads CASSQSSTDTQYF. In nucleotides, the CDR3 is TGCGCCAGCAGCCAATCGTCGACAGATACGCAGTATTTT.

The CDR3 here is CSARLTEGSGNTIYF. The CDR3 bases are TGCAGTGCTAGGTTGACGGAGGGCTCTGGAAACACCATATATTTT. This chain joins TRBV20-1 and TRBJ1-3; D remains unclear. The CDR3 is made up of 15 amino acids. CDR1 and CDR2 (germline): DFQATT, SNEGSKA (reference sequence). Deletions cut 3 bases from V and 0 bases from J, with 12 bases between.

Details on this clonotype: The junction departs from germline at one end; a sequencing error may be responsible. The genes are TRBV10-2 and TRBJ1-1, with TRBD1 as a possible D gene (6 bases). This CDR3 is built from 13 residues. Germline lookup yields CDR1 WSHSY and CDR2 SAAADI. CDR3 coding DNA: TGTGCCAGCCGACAGGACATGAACACTGAAGCTTTCTTT. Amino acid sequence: CASRQDMNTEAFF.

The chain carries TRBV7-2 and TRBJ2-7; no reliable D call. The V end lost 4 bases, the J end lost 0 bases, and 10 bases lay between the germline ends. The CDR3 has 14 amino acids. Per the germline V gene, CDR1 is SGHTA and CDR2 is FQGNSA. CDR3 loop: CASSWAGISYEQYF. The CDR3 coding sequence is TGTGCCAGCAGCTGGGCAGGTATCTCCTACGAGCAGTACTTC.

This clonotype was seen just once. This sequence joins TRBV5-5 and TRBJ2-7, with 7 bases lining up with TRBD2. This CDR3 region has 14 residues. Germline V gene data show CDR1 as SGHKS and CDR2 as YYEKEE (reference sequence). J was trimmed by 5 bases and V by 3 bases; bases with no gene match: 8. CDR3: CASSSGLVVDEQYF. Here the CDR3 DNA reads TGTGCCAGCAGCTCTGGACTAGTCGTGGACGAGCAGTACTTC.

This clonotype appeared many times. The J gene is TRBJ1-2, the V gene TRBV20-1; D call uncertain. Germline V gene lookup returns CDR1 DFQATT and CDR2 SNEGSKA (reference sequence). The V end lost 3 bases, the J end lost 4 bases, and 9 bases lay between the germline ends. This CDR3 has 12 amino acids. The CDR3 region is CSARTEAYGYTF. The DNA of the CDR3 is TGCAGTGCTAGGACGGAAGCCTATGGCTACACCTTC.

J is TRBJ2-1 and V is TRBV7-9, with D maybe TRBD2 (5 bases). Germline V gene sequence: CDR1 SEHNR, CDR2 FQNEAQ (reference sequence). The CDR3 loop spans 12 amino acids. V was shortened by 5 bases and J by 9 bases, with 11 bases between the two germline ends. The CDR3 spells CASSLSGFEQFF. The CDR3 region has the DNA TGTGCCAGCAGCCTCTCGGGGTTTGAGCAGTTCTTC.

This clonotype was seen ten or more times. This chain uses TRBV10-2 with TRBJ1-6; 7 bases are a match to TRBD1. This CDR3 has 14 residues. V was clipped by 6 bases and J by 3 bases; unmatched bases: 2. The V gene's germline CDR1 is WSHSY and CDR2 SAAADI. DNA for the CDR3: TGCGCCAGCAGGACAGGGAACTATAATTCACCCCTCCACTTT. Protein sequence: CASRTGNYNSPLHF.

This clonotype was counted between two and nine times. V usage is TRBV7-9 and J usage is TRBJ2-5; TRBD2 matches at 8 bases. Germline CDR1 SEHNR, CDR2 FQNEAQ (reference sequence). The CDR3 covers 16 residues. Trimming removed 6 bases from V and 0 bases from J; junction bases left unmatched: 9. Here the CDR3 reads CASRPGLGPYQETQYF. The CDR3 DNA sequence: TGTGCCAGCAGGCCGGGACTAGGGCCCTACCAAGAGACCCAGTACTTC.

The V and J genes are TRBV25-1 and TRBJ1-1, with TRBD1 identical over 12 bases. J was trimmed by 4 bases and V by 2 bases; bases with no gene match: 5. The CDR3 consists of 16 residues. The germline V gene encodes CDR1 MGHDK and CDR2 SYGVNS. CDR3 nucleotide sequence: TGTGCCAGCAGTGAAACGGGGACAGGGGGCGGCACTGAAGCTTTCTTT. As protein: CASSETGTGGGTEAFF.

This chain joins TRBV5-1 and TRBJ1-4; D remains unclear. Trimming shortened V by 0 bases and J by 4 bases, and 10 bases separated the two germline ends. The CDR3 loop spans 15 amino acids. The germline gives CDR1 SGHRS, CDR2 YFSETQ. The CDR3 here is CASSLEAGINEKLFF. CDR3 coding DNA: TGCGCCAGCAGCTTGGAGGCGGGAATTAATGAAAAACTGTTTTTT.

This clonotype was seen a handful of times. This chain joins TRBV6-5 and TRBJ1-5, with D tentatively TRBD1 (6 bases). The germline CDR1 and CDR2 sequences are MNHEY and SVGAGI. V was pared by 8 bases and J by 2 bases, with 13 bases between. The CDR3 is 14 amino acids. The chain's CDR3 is CASCVQGRNQPQHF. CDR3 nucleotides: TGTGCCAGCTGCGTACAGGGTCGCAATCAGCCCCAGCATTTT.

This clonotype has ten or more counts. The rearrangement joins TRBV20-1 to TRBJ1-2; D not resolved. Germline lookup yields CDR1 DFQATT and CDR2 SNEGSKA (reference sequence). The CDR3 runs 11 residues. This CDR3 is CGLHFNYGYTF. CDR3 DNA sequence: TGCGGGTTACACTTTAACTATGGCTACACCTTC.

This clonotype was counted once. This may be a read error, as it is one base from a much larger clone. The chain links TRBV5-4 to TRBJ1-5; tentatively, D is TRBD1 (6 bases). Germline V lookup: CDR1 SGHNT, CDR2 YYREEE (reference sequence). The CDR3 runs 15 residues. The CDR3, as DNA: TGTGCCAGCAGCCGAGGAGGGGGTAGCAATCAGCCCCGGCATTTT. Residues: CASSRGGGSNQPRHF.

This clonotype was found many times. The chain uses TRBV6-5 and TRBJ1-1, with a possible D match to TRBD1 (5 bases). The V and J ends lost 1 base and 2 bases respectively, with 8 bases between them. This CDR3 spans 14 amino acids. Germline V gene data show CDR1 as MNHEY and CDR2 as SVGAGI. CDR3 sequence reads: CASSYLGTNTEAFF. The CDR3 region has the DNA TGTGCCAGCAGTTACTTGGGGACCAACACTGAAGCTTTCTTT.

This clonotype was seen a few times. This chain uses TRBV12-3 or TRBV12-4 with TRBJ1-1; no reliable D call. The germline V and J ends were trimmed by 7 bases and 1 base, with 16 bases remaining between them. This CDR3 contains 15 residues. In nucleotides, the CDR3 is TGTGCCAGCAAGGGCAGGATCGGCGGGAACACTGAAGCTTTCTTT. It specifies CASKGRIGGNTEAFF.

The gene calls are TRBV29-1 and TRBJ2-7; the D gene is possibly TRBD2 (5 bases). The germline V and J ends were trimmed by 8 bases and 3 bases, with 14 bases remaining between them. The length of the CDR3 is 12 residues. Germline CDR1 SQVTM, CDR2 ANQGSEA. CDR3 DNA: TGCAGCCCCGACTGGACTGACTACGAGCAGTACTTC. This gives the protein CSPDWTDYEQYF.

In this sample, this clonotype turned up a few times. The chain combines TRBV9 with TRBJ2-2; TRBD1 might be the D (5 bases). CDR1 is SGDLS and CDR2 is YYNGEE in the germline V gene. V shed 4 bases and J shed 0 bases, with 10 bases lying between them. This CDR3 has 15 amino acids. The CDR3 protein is CASSSKTANTGELFF. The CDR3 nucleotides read TGTGCCAGCAGCTCCAAGACAGCGAACACCGGGGAGCTGTTTTTT.

The CDR3 DNA is TGTGCCAGCATTCTCAGTAGCGGGGCAGATACGCAGTATTTT. This encodes CASILSSGADTQYF. The chain employs TRBV2 and TRBJ2-3; 8 bases are shared with TRBD2. The CDR3 consists of 14 residues. Germline lookup yields CDR1 SNHLY and CDR2 FYNNEI. Trimming at V came to 7 bases and at J to 4 bases, leaving 7 bases not matched to a gene.